The 18 T cell receptor beta chains presented below share a single source sample, sequenced in a study of T-cell memory formation after mild COVID-19. Each CDR3 protein gets one entry after TCRdb re-called the 5' RACE reads with MiXCR. The profile shows fewer than 400,000 distinct CDR3 sequences, roughly 15% of them singletons. The sequenced material came from PBMCs or a T cell subset sorted from them (not recorded which). Receptors originate from a man between 18 and 35 years old who had mild COVID-19 (a few samples of this study predate the infection). Cell type and time point are not known.

Many counts were recorded for this clonotype. This sequence joins TRBV5-5 and TRBJ2-3, with TRBD2 identical over 8 bases. The junction had 13 bases not matched to a gene; V was cut back by 4 bases and J by 6 bases. The CDR3 consists of 16 residues. In germline, CDR1 is SGHKS, CDR2 YYEKEE (reference sequence). The DNA of the CDR3 is TGTGCCAGCAGCCCATTGGGACTAGTCTCATCCGATACGCAGTATTTT. Translation: CASSPLGLVSSDTQYF.

This chain uses TRBV28 with TRBJ2-1; D call uncertain. Germline CDR1 reads MDHEN; CDR2 reads SYDVKM. CDR3 length: 15 residues. The V end was cut by 8 bases, the J end by 0 bases, with 14 bases between. The CDR3 here is CASVQWTSSYNEQFF. CDR3 in DNA: TGTGCCAGCGTCCAGTGGACCAGCTCCTACAATGAGCAGTTCTTC.

This chain uses TRBV4-2 with TRBJ2-7; possibly TRBD2 for D (6 bases). Germline V CDR1 and CDR2: LGHNA, YNFKEQ. This CDR3 contains 17 residues. V was clipped by 0 bases and J by 2 bases, with 17 bases between them. As DNA, the CDR3 is TGTGCCAGCAGCCAAGATGTGGAGGGGTCACGAACCTACGAGCAGTACTTC. Protein sequence: CASSQDVEGSRTYEQYF.

There are a few counts of this clonotype. V gene TRBV5-1 combines with J gene TRBJ2-3; 9 positions match TRBD2. This CDR3 spans 16 amino acids. CDR1 and CDR2 from the germline V gene are SGHRS and YFSETQ. Losses at the gene ends were 4 bases for V and 0 bases for J; bases not matched to a gene: 6. CDR3 amino acids: CASSPNSGGSTDTQYF. CDR3 sequence (DNA): TGCGCCAGCAGCCCAAATAGCGGGGGCAGCACAGATACGCAGTATTTT. Full variable domain (outside the CDR3, taken from reference TRBV5-1 and TRBJ2-3): KAGVTQTPRYLIKTRGQQVTLSCSPISGHRSVSWYQQTPGQGLQFLFEYFSETQRNKGNFPGRFSGRQFSNSRSEMNVSTLELGDSALYLCASSPNSGGSTDTQYFGPGTRLTVL.

In its sample, this clonotype was seen a few times. The CDR3, as DNA: TGTGCCAGTAGCCCCAGCGTGGCAGAGCGCTATGGCTACACCTTC. This translates into CASSPSVAERYGYTF. The J gene is TRBJ1-2, the V gene TRBV19; D is ambiguous. This CDR3 contains 15 residues. Germline V lookup: CDR1 LNHDA, CDR2 SQIVND (reference sequence). Trimming took off 6 bases at V and 4 bases at J, with 18 bases between the two ends.

This clonotype has just a few counts. The V call is TRBV7-2, the J call TRBJ1-5; D ambiguous. The V gene lost 3 bases and the J gene lost 8 bases, with 11 bases spanning the gap. The CDR3 is 13 amino acids. Germline lookup yields CDR1 SGHTA and CDR2 FQGNSA. Here the CDR3 DNA reads TGTGCCAGCAGCTTGGGTCTGGGCAAGCCCCAGCATTTT. It encodes CASSLGLGKPQHF.

This clonotype was recorded a few times. The chain employs TRBV4-1 and TRBJ2-7; D unresolved. The CDR3 spans 13 residues. CDR1 and CDR2 (germline): MGHRA, YSYEKL. The V end was cut by 0 bases, the J end by 9 bases, with 12 bases between. CDR3 in amino acids: CASSQDRQVGQYF. CDR3 sequence (DNA): TGCGCCAGCAGCCAAGATCGTCAGGTGGGGCAGTACTTC.

This clonotype showed up just a few times. The chain employs TRBV7-6 and TRBJ2-7; D gene uncertain. V lost 5 bases and J 2 bases, leaving 13 bases between the germline ends. CDR3 length equals 14 residues. Germline CDR1 and CDR2: SGHVS and FNYEAQ. The CDR3 sequence is CASSPAGRTYEQYF. Written as DNA, the CDR3 is TGTGCCAGCAGCCCAGCCGGCAGAACCTACGAGCAGTACTTC.

The chain carries TRBV5-1 and TRBJ1-1; D may be TRBD1 (5 bases). This CDR3 has 15 amino acids. Germline CDR1 SGHRS, CDR2 YFSETQ. The V end lost 2 bases, the J end lost 1 base, and 12 bases lay between the germline ends. CDR3 amino acids: CASSFQGWGNTEAFF. The CDR3 DNA reads as TGCGCCAGCAGCTTTCAGGGTTGGGGGAACACTGAAGCTTTCTTT.

The gene calls are TRBV18 and TRBJ1-6, with D maybe TRBD1 (5 bases). The ends were cut back, 0 bases at V and 8 bases at J, with 14 bases in the middle. Germline CDR1 and CDR2: KGHSH and LQKENI. This CDR3 comprises 16 residues. The CDR3 DNA sequence: TGTGCCAGCTCACCACCGGTCGGGGGGTCGGATTCACCCCTCCACTTT. As protein: CASSPPVGGSDSPLHF. The full variable domain, with the rest looked up from reference TRBV18 and TRBJ1-6, is NAGVMQNPRHLVRRRGQEARLRCSPMKGHSHVYWYRQLPEEGLKFMVYLQKENIIDESGMPKERFSAEFPKEGPSILRIQQVVRGDSAAYFCASSPPVGGSDSPLHFGNGTRLTVT.

This clonotype has just a few counts. The CDR3 sequence is CAIAKEVSDTQYF. The CDR3 region has the DNA TGTGCCATCGCAAAGGAGGTGTCAGATACGCAGTATTTT. The chain couples TRBV10-3 to TRBJ2-3, with D possibly being TRBD2 (5 bases). The CDR3 is 13 residues long. CDR1 is ENHRY, CDR2 SYGVKD, per germline. The ends were cut back, 8 bases at V and 4 bases at J, with 13 bases in the middle.

The chain uses TRBV20-1 and TRBJ2-1, with D possibly being TRBD1 (7 bases). V lost 5 bases to trimming and J lost 9 bases, with 11 bases between them. This CDR3 comprises 11 residues. Per the germline V gene, CDR1 is DFQATT and CDR2 is SNEGSKA (reference sequence). In nucleotides, the CDR3 is TGCAGTGCTCTGGAGGGGGCTGAGCAGTTCTTC. Its translation: CSALEGAEQFF.

This clonotype was seen a handful of times. V usage is TRBV6-4 and J usage is TRBJ2-2; 8 nucleotides match TRBD1. CDR3 size: 18 residues. In germline, CDR1 is MRHNA, CDR2 SNTAGT. V lost 2 bases and J lost 4; bases outside the gene matches: 12. The CDR3: CASSDQFAGQGTTGELFF. The DNA for the CDR3 is TGTGCCAGCAGTGACCAGTTTGCAGGACAGGGCACCACCGGGGAGCTGTTTTTT.

This clonotype was found a few times. The genes are TRBV4-1 and TRBJ2-3; 12 bases align to TRBD2. Per germline, CDR1 MGHRA and CDR2 YSYEKL. The CDR3 loop spans 17 amino acids. The trim removed 4 bases at V and 3 bases at J, leaving 8 bases unmatched. For the CDR3, the DNA is TGCGCCAGCAGCCCCGAAAACGGACTAGCGGGAACAGATACGCAGTATTTT. This codes for CASSPENGLAGTDTQYF.

The chain has TRBV12-3 or TRBV12-4 and TRBJ1-5; D uncertain. Trimming cost V 4 bases and J 9 bases, with 16 bases left between them. CDR3 length equals 14 residues. The CDR3 here is CASSSGPEATPQHF. The CDR3 region has the DNA TGTGCCAGCAGTTCAGGACCCGAAGCTACGCCCCAGCATTTT.

This clonotype was observed a few times. V is TRBV4-3 and J is TRBJ2-5; D unclear. CDR3 length: 15 amino acids. V dropped 0 bases and J dropped 4 bases, with 12 bases sitting between them. Germline values: CDR1 LGHNA, CDR2 YSLEER. This chain's CDR3 is CASSQEVVGGETQYF. CDR3 nucleotide sequence: TGCGCCAGCAGCCAAGAAGTGGTTGGCGGAGAGACCCAGTACTTC.

The chain recombines TRBV6-5 with TRBJ1-2; D is perhaps TRBD1 (5 bases). V was pared by 6 bases and J by 0 bases, with 14 bases between. Germline lookup yields CDR1 MNHEY and CDR2 SVGAGI. The CDR3 contains 15 residues. The CDR3 protein is CASRGPDRANYGYTF. CDR3 in DNA: TGTGCCAGCAGGGGACCAGACAGAGCTAACTATGGCTACACCTTC.

The DNA for the CDR3 is TGTGCCAGCAGTTACTCGGCAGGGAGCTACGAGCAGTACGTC. It translates to CASSYSAGSYEQYV. The genes are TRBV6-5 and TRBJ2-7; D might be TRBD1 or TRBD2, each matching 5 bases. The CDR3 contains 14 residues. Trimming took off 0 bases at V and 3 bases at J, with 9 bases between the two ends. Germline values: CDR1 MNHEY, CDR2 SVGAGI.